This T cell receptor (beta chain) was found in a study of somatic mutations in cytotoxic T cells in rheumatoid arthritis. Trimming stripped 11 bases from V and 0 bases from J, with 14 bases between. Germline CDR1 ENHRY, CDR2 SYGVKD. This CDR3 contains 13 residues. This table comes from immunoSEQ multiplex PCR, and its TCRdb copy is limited to in-frame clones, with some not included. This table holds around 20,000 clones, around 67% found once. What was sequenced was CD8+ T cells sorted from blood. The chain combines TRBV10-3 with TRBJ2-7; D possibly uses TRBD1 or TRBD2 (5 bases each). The sequence derives from an adult with rheumatoid arthritis. CDR3 in DNA: TGTGCCGCCGGGGCAGGGACCTCCTACGAGCAGTACTTC. The encoded protein is CAAGAGTSYEQYF.